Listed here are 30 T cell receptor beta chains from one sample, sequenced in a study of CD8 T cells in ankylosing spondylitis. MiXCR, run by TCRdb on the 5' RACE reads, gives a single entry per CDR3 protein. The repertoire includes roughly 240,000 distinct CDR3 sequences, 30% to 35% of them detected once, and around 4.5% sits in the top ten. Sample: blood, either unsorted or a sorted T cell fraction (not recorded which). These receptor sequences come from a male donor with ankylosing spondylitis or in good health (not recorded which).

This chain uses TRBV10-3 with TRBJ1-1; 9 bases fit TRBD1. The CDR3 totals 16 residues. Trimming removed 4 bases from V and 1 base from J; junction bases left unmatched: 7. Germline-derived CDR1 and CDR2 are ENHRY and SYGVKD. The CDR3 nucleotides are TGTGCCATCAGTGGAGGGACAGGGCCTAAGAACACTGAAGCTTTCTTT. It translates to CAISGGTGPKNTEAFF.

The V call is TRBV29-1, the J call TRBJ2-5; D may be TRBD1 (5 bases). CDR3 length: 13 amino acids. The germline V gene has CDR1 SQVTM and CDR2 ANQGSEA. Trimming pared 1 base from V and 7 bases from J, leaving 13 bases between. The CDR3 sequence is CSVEVRVPPTQYF. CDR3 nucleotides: TGCAGCGTTGAAGTCAGGGTCCCCCCGACCCAGTACTTC.

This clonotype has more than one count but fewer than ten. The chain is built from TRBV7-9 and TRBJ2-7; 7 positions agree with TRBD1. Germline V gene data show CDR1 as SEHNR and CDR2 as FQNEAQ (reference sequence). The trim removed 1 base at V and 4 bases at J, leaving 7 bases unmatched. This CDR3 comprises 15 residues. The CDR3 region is CASSLDGTVPYEQYF. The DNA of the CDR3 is TGTGCCAGCAGCTTAGATGGGACAGTGCCTTACGAGCAGTACTTC.

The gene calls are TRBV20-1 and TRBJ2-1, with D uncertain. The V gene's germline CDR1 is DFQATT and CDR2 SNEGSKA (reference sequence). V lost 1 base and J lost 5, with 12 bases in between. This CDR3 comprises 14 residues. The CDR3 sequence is CSARAPQAHNEQFF. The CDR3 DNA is TGCAGTGCTAGAGCTCCCCAGGCCCACAATGAGCAGTTCTTC.

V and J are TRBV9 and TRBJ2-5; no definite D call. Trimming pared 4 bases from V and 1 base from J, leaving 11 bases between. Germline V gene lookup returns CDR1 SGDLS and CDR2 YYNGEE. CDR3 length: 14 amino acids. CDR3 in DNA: TGTGCCAGCAGCCGCCTAGGGTTCCAAGAGACCCAGTACTTC. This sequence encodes CASSRLGFQETQYF.

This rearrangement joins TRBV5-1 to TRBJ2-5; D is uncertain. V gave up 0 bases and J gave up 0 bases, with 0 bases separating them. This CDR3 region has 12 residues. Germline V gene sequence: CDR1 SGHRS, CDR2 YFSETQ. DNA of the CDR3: TGCGCCAGCAGCTTGGACCAAGAGACCCAGTACTTC. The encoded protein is CASSLDQETQYF.

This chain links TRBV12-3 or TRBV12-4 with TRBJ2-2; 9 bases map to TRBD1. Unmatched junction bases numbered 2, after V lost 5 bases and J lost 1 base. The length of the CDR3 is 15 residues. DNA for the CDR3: TGTGCCAGCAGTCCGGACAGGGGGAACACCGGGGAGCTGTTTTTT. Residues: CASSPDRGNTGELFF.

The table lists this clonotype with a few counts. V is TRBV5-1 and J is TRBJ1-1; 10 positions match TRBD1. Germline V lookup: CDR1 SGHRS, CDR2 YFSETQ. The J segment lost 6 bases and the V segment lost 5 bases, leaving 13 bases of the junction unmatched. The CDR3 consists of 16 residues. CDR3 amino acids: CASSDPTGTGVAEAFF. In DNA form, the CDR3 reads TGCGCCAGCAGTGACCCCACCGGGACAGGGGTCGCTGAAGCTTTCTTT.

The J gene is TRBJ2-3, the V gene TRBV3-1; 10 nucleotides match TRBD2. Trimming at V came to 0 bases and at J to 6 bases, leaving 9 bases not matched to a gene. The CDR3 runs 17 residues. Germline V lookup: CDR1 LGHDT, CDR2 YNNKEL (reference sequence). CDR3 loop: CASSQEPSGGAGDTQYF. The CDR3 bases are TGTGCCAGCAGCCAAGAACCGAGCGGGGGGGCAGGCGATACGCAGTATTTT.

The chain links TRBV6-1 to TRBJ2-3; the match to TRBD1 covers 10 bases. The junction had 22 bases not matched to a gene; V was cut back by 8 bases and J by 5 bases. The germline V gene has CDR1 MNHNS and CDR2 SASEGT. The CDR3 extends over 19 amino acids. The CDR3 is CASGTSPGRGTGVRDTQYF. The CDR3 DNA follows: TGTGCCAGCGGAACATCTCCCGGGCGCGGGACAGGGGTTCGAGATACGCAGTATTTT.

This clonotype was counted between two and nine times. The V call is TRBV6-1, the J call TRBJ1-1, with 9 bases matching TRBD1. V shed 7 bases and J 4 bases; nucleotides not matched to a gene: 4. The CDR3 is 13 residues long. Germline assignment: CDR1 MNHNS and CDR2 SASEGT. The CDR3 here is CASNRQGGTEAFF. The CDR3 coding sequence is TGTGCCAGCAACAGACAGGGGGGCACTGAAGCTTTCTTT.

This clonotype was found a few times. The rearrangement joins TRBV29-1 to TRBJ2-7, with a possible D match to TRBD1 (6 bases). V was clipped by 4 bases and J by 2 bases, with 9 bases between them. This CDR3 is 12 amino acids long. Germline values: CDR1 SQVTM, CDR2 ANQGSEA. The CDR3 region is CSVGDRTYEQYF. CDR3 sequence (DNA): TGCAGCGTTGGCGACAGGACCTACGAGCAGTACTTC.

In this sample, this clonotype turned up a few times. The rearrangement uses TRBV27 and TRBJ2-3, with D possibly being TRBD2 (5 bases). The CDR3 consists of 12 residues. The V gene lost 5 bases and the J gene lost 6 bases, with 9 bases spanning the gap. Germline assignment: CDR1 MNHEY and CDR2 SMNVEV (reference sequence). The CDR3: CASSTDLDTQYF. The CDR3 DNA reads TGTGCCAGCAGTACGGACTTGGATACGCAGTATTTT.

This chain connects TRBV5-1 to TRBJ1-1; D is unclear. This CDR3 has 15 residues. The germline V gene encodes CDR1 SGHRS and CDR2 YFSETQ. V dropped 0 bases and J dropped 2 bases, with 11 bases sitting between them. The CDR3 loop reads CASSLGNTYNTEAFF. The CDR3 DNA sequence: TGCGCCAGCAGCTTGGGTAACACATACAACACTGAAGCTTTCTTT.

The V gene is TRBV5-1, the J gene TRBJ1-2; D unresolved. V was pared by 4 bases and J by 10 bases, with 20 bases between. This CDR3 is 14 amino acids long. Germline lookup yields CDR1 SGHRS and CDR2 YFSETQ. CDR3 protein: CASSLGMGKTDYTF. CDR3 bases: TGCGCCAGCAGCCTTGGTATGGGGAAAACCGACTACACCTTC.

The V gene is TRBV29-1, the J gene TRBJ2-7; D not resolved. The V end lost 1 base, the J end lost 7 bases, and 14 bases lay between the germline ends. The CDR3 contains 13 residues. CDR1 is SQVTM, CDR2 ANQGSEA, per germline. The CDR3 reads CSVEAEATLEQYF. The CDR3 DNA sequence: TGCAGCGTTGAAGCTGAGGCTACGTTAGAGCAGTACTTC.

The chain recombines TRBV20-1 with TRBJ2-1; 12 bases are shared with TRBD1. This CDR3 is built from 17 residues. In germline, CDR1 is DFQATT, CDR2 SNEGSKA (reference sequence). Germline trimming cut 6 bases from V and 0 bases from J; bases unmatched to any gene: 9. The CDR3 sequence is CSAPWDRGLSSYNEQFF. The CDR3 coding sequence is TGCAGTGCCCCCTGGGACAGGGGGCTCAGCTCCTACAATGAGCAGTTCTTC.

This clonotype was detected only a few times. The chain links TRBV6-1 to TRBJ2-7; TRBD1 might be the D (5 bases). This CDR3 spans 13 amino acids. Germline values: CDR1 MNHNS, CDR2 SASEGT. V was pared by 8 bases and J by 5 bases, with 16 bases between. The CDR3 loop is CASQVPGYNEQYF. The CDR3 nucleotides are TGTGCCAGCCAGGTTCCAGGGTACAACGAGCAGTACTTC.

The CDR3 DNA is TGCAGTGCTCCCAGGGACAGGGATAGCGTGTGGAACACTGAAGCTTTCTTT. It translates to CSAPRDRDSVWNTEAFF. The chain uses TRBV20-1 and TRBJ1-1, with 9 bases fitting TRBD1. The CDR3 is 17 residues long. V was clipped by 5 bases and J by 1 base; unmatched bases: 14. Germline values: CDR1 DFQATT, CDR2 SNEGSKA (reference sequence).

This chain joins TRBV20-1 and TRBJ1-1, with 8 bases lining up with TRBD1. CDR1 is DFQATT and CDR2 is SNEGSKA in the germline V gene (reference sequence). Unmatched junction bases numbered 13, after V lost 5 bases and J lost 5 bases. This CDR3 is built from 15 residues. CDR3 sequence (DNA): TGCAGTGCTGGCGACAAGGGACAGGTGGGGACTGAAGCTTTCTTT. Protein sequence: CSAGDKGQVGTEAFF.

In DNA, the CDR3 is TGTGCCAGCAGCTACGGAACAGGGAACTACGAGCAGTACTTC. Its protein product is CASSYGTGNYEQYF. The rearrangement joins TRBV5-8 to TRBJ2-7, with D tentatively TRBD1 (6 bases). V lost 3 bases, J lost 3 bases, and 13 bases lay in between. This CDR3 has 14 amino acids. The germline V gene encodes CDR1 SGHTS and CDR2 YDEGEE.

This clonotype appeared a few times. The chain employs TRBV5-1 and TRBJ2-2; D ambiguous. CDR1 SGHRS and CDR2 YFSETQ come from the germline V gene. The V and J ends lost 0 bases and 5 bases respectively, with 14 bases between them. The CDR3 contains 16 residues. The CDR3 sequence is CASSLVSGEVTGELFF. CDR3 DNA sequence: TGCGCCAGCAGCTTGGTCTCCGGTGAAGTGACCGGGGAGCTGTTTTTT.

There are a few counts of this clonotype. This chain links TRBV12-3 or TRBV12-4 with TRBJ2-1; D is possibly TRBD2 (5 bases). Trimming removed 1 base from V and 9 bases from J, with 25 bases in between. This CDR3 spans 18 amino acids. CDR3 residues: CASSLVLFVRRGSGEQFF. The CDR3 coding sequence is TGTGCCAGCAGTTTAGTTCTTTTCGTACGTCGGGGAAGTGGTGAGCAGTTCTTC.

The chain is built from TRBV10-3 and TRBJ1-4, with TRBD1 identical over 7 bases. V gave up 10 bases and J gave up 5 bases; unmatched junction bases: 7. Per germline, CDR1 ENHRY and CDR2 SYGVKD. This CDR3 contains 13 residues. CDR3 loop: CATGDRSNEKLFF. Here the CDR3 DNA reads TGTGCCACCGGGGACAGATCAAATGAAAAACTGTTTTTT.

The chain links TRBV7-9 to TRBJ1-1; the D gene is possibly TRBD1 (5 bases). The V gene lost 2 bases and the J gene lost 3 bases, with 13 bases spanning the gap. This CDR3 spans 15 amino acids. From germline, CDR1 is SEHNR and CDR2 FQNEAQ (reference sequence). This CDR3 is CASSLLRGKDTEAFF. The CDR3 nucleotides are TGTGCCAGCAGCTTACTACGGGGCAAGGACACTGAAGCTTTCTTT.

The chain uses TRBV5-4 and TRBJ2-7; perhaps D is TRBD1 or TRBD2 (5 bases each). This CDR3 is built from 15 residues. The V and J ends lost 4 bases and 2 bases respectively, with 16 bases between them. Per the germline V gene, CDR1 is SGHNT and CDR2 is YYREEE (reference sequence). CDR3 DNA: TGTGCCAGCAGCGCCTCCGGGACGGAGACCTACGAGCAGTACTTC. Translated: CASSASGTETYEQYF.

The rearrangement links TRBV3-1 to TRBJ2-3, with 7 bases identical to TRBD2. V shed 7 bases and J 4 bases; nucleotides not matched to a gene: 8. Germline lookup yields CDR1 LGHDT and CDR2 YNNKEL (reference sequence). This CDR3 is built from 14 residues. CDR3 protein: CASIQAGVADTQYF. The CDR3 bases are TGTGCCAGCATCCAGGCGGGGGTCGCAGATACGCAGTATTTT.

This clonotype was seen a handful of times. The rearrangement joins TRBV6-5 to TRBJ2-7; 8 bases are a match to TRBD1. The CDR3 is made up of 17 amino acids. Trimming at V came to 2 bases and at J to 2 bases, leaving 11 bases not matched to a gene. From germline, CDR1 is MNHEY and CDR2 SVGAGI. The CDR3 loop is CASSYLGGTGVPYEQYF. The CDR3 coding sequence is TGTGCCAGCAGTTACCTTGGAGGGACAGGCGTTCCCTACGAGCAGTACTTC.

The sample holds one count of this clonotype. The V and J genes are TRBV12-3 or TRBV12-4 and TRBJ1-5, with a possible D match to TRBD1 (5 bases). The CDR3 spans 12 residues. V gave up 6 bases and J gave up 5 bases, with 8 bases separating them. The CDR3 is CASRGPYQPQHF. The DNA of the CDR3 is TGTGCCAGCAGGGGGCCTTATCAGCCCCAGCATTTT.

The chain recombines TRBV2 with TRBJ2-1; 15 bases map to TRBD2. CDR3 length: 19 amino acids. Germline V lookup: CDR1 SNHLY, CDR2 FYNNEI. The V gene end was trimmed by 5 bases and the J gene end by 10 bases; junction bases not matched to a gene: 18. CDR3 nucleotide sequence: TGTGCCAGCAGTTTAAGGACTAGCGGGGGGGCCGGCCACCCAAGCGAGCAGTTCTTC. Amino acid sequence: CASSLRTSGGAGHPSEQFF.